This T cell receptor beta chain was identified in a study of cytomegalovirus exposure and HLA in healthy donors. The PCR employed 60 Vbeta primers together with 13 Jbeta primers. The data were produced by immunoSEQ multiplex PCR, yet TCRdb's version contains in-frame clones alone and is incomplete. The table includes fewer than 110,000 clones, 65% to 85% detected once. The length of the CDR3 is 14 residues. CDR1 SQVTM and CDR2 ANQGSEA come from the germline V gene. Trimming removed 3 bases at V and 7 bases at J, with 15 bases between. This chain joins TRBV29-1 and TRBJ2-2; tentative D call: TRBD2 (5 bases). This TCR came from a man aged 45-60 years in good health and CMV-seronegative. Sequencing was done on a sample of PBMCs. The CDR3 coding sequence is TGCAGCGTTGACGGCCTAGCCCGGGGCGGGGAGCTGTTTTTT. This sequence encodes CSVDGLARGGELFF.